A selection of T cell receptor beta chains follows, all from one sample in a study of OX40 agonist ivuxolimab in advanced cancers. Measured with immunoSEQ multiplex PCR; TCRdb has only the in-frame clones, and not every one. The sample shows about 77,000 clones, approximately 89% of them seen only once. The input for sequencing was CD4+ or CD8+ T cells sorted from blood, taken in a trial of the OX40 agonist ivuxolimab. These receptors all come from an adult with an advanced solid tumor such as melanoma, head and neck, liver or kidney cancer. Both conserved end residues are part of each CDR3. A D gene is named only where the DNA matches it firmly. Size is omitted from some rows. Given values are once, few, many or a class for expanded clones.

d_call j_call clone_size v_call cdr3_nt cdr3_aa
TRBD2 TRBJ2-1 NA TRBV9 TGTGCCAGCAGCGTTCACATAGCGGGGGGGAAGAATGAGCAGTTCTTC CASSVHIAGGKNEQFF
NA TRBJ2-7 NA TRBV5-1 TGCGCCAGCAGTGGGGGGGCGGTATGGGACGAGCAGTACTTC CASSGGAVWDEQYF
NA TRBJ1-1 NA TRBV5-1 TGCGCCAGCAGGCCAGGGGCTCCGAACACTGAAGCTTTCTTT CASRPGAPNTEAFF
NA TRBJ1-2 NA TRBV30 TGTGCCTGGAGTGGGAGGATTTCTAACTATGGCTACACCTTC CAWSGRISNYGYTF
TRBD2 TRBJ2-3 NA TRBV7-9 TGTGCCAGCAGCCGAAGCGGGGGGATTACAGATACGCAGTATTTT CASSRSGGITDTQYF
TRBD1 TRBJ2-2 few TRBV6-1 TGTGCCAGCACCCCACAGGGGGTAAATATCGGGGAGCTGTTTTTT CASTPQGVNIGELFF
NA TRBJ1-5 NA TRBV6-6 TGTGCCAGCAGTCCAGGGCCCCATCAGCCCCAGCATTTT CASSPGPHQPQHF
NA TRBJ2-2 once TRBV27 TGTGCCAGCAGTTTGAACACCGGGGAGCTGTTTTTT CASSLNTGELFF
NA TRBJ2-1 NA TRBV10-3 TGTGCCATCAGGGCGGAATACAATGAGCAGTTCTTC CAIRAEYNEQFF
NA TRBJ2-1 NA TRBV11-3 TGTGCCAGCAGCTTAGGGACTGTGGGGAATGAGCAGTTCTTC CASSLGTVGNEQFF
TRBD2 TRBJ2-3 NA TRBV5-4 TGTGCCAGCAGCTCCCGACTAGCGGGAACCACAGATACGCAGTATTTT CASSSRLAGTTDTQYF
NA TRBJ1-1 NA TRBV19 TGTGCCAGTAGTCGGGTCCTGAACACTGAAGCTTTCTTT CASSRVLNTEAFF
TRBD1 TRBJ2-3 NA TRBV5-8 TGTGCCAGCTCCCGGGACAGAGCCCTACCGTACAGCACAGATACGCAGTATTTT CASSRDRALPYSTDTQYF
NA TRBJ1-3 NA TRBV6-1 TGTTCTACGCAGGTCAATATGAACACCATATATTTT CSTQVNMNTIYF
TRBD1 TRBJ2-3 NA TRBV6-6 TGTGCCAGCAGTTACTCGCAGGGGGCGCGTCCAGATACGCAGTATTTT CASSYSQGARPDTQYF